The 23 T cell receptor beta chains below were found in one sample sequenced in a study of neurological immune-mediated disorders. TCRdb re-derived calls from the 5' RACE reads in MiXCR, one entry per CDR3 protein. The repertoire holds about 62,000 distinct CDR3 sequences, with around 3.8% as singletons. Source material: PBMCs. The receptors shown here come from a woman in her forties or fifties with multiple sclerosis.

This clonotype was counted many times. The rearrangement links TRBV14 to TRBJ1-1, with no clear D. Per germline, CDR1 SGHDN and CDR2 FVKESK. V shed 5 bases and J shed 0 bases, with 4 bases lying between them. This CDR3 contains 12 residues. The CDR3 sequence: CASSWMNTEAFF. For the CDR3, the DNA is TGTGCCAGCAGCTGGATGAACACTGAAGCTTTCTTT.

This clonotype has at least ten counts. The chain recombines TRBV7-8 with TRBJ2-2; no firm D call. The CDR3 loop spans 15 amino acids. V was cut by 2 bases and J by 0 bases, with 7 bases left in between. The germline gives CDR1 SGHVS, CDR2 FQNEAQ. CDR3 region: CASSLLPANTGELFF. Here the CDR3 DNA reads TGTGCCAGCAGCTTACTTCCGGCGAACACCGGGGAGCTGTTTTTT. Full variable domain (remainder filled in from reference TRBV7-8 and TRBJ2-2): GAGVSQSPRYKVAKRGQDVALRCDPISGHVSLFWYQQALGQGPEFLTYFQNEAQLDKSGLPSDRFFAERPEGSVSTLKIQRTQQEDSAVYLCASSLLPANTGELFFGEGSRLTVL.

The rearrangement joins TRBV27 to TRBJ2-7; D perhaps matches TRBD1 (6 bases). The ends were cut back, 5 bases at V and 0 bases at J, with 29 bases in the middle. From germline, CDR1 is MNHEY and CDR2 SMNVEV (reference sequence). This CDR3 has 20 amino acids. The CDR3 sequence: CASSPPLGQWALHCSYEQYF. CDR3 bases: TGTGCCAGCAGTCCGCCCCTTGGACAGTGGGCCCTACACTGCTCCTACGAGCAGTACTTC.

The table lists this clonotype with a few counts. The gene calls are TRBV12-3 or TRBV12-4 and TRBJ1-2, with D perhaps matching TRBD1 (5 bases). V lost 3 bases, J lost 5 bases, and 16 bases lay in between. This CDR3 is 15 amino acids long. Written as DNA, the CDR3 is TGTGCCAGCAGTTTGACAGACCCAATGGAGTATGGCTACACCTTC. The encoded protein is CASSLTDPMEYGYTF.

This clonotype was observed many times. The chain joins TRBV6-5 to TRBJ2-7, with 12 nucleotides matching TRBD2. The CDR3 is 15 amino acids. The junction had 5 bases not matched to a gene; V was cut back by 2 bases and J by 6 bases. Germline CDR1 and CDR2: MNHEY and SVGAGI. The CDR3 sequence is CASSYKTSGRGEQYF. DNA for the CDR3: TGTGCCAGCAGTTACAAGACTAGCGGGAGAGGCGAGCAGTACTTC.

This clonotype was seen many times. The CDR3: CASSLAQGASEQYF. CDR3 DNA: TGCGCCAGCAGCTTGGCCCAGGGAGCCTCCGAGCAGTACTTC. The V and J genes are TRBV5-1 and TRBJ2-7, with D perhaps TRBD1 or TRBD2 (5 bases each). V was trimmed by 0 bases and J by 6 bases, leaving 13 bases between them. Germline V gene data show CDR1 as SGHRS and CDR2 as YFSETQ. CDR3 length equals 14 residues. Together with reference TRBV5-1 and TRBJ2-7, the CDR3 gives the full variable domain: KAGVTQTPRYLIKTRGQQVTLSCSPISGHRSVSWYQQTPGQGLQFLFEYFSETQRNKGNFPGRFSGRQFSNSRSEMNVSTLELGDSALYLCASSLAQGASEQYFGPGTRLTVT.

This clonotype was recorded at least ten times. This chain joins TRBV7-2 and TRBJ2-1, with a weak D call TRBD2 (6 bases). Germline CDR1 SGHTA, CDR2 FQGNSA. The ends were cut back, 4 bases at V and 0 bases at J, with 10 bases in the middle. The CDR3 is 15 amino acids. The CDR3 loop is CASSSSVSSYNEQFF. CDR3 sequence (DNA): TGTGCCAGCAGCTCTAGCGTTAGCTCCTACAATGAGCAGTTCTTC.

At least ten counts were recorded for this clonotype. The chain combines TRBV9 with TRBJ1-5, with TRBD1 identical over 7 bases. After removal of 1 base from V and 5 bases from J, the junction contained 3 bases not matched to a gene. Looked up from germline, CDR1 is SGDLS and CDR2 is YYNGEE. The CDR3 is 14 residues long. CDR3 sequence: CASSVWGTDQPQHF. Here the CDR3 DNA reads TGTGCCAGCAGCGTATGGGGGACAGATCAGCCCCAGCATTTT. The full variable domain, with the rest looked up from reference TRBV9 and TRBJ1-5, is DSGVTQTPKHLITATGQRVTLRCSPRSGDLSVYWYQQSLDQGLQFLIQYYNGEERAKGNILERFSAQQFPDLHSELNLSSLELGDSALYFCASSVWGTDQPQHFGDGTRLSIL.

The table lists this clonotype with many counts. This chain uses TRBV5-6 with TRBJ2-7, with D hard to call. Per the germline V gene, CDR1 is SGHDT and CDR2 is YYEEEE. Trimming took off 4 bases at V and 4 bases at J, with 12 bases between the two ends. This CDR3 contains 13 residues. The CDR3 sequence is CASSLWSKYEQYF. In nucleotides, the CDR3 is TGTGCCAGCAGCCTGTGGTCTAAATACGAGCAGTACTTC.

In its sample, this clonotype was seen many times. The CDR3 reads CASSFLAGGPQDTQYF. CDR3 in DNA: TGTGCCAGCAGTTTCCTAGCGGGAGGGCCGCAAGATACGCAGTATTTT. The genes are TRBV27 and TRBJ2-3; 12 positions agree with TRBD2. The germline V gene has CDR1 MNHEY and CDR2 SMNVEV (reference sequence). The CDR3 has 16 residues. Trimming removed 3 bases from V and 5 bases from J; junction bases left unmatched: 6.

As concerns this clonotype: A much more abundant neighbour one base away suggests this may be a read error. The gene calls are TRBV9 and TRBJ1-4; D remains ambiguous. Trimming pared 1 base from V and 5 bases from J, leaving 9 bases between. The V gene's germline CDR1 is SGDLS and CDR2 YYNGEE. The CDR3 loop spans 14 amino acids. The CDR3 nucleotides read TGTGCCAGCAGCGTAAGTGAAACCAATGAAAAACTGTTTTTT. Its translation is CASSVSETNEKLFF.

In its sample, this clonotype was seen many times. J is TRBJ2-1 and V is TRBV7-3; D possibly uses TRBD1 or TRBD2 (6 bases each). The germline V gene encodes CDR1 SGHTA and CDR2 FQGTGA. This CDR3 spans 13 amino acids. Trimming shortened V by 5 bases and J by 9 bases, and 14 bases separated the two germline ends. In DNA, the CDR3 is TGTGCCAGCAGCGTGGGACAAGCGGGTGAGCAGTTCTTC. Its protein is CASSVGQAGEQFF.

There are many counts of this clonotype. This chain links TRBV7-9 with TRBJ2-1, with TRBD2 matching over 8 bases. This CDR3 is 17 amino acids long. The V and J ends lost 1 base and 4 bases, in that order; junction bases with no gene match: 9. Germline values: CDR1 SEHNR, CDR2 FQNEAQ (reference sequence). CDR3: CASSLGREALNYNEQFF. The CDR3 nucleotides are TGTGCCAGCAGCTTAGGGCGGGAGGCCCTGAATTACAATGAGCAGTTCTTC.

Ten or more counts support this clonotype. The genes are TRBV7-2 and TRBJ2-7, with 8 bases identical to TRBD1. V was clipped by 5 bases and J by 6 bases; unmatched bases: 6. The germline CDR1 and CDR2 sequences are SGHTA and FQGNSA. The CDR3 sequence is 13 residues long. DNA of the CDR3: TGTGCCAGCAGCGAACGACAGGGGCGCGAGCAGTACTTC. Encoded protein: CASSERQGREQYF.

This clonotype was counted many times. The chain combines TRBV3-1 with TRBJ1-3; a possible D gene is TRBD1 (5 bases). The V and J ends lost 3 bases and 1 base respectively, with 13 bases between them. Germline values: CDR1 LGHDT, CDR2 YNNKEL (reference sequence). The CDR3 totals 16 residues. CDR3 in amino acids: CASSQRTPWSGNTIYF. The CDR3 bases are TGTGCCAGCAGCCAGAGGACACCATGGTCTGGAAACACCATATATTTT.

This clonotype was counted many times. The chain links TRBV5-1 to TRBJ1-1; unclear D gene. Per the germline V gene, CDR1 is SGHRS and CDR2 is YFSETQ. This CDR3 comprises 16 residues. V dropped 5 bases and J dropped 0 bases, with 17 bases sitting between them. The CDR3: CASSTREVDMNTEAFF. The CDR3 DNA sequence: TGCGCCAGCAGTACGAGGGAAGTCGACATGAACACTGAAGCTTTCTTT.

This clonotype was recorded many times. V gene TRBV25-1 combines with J gene TRBJ2-3; no definite D call. This CDR3 contains 15 residues. Trimming cost V 7 bases and J 0 bases, with 14 bases left between them. Germline V gene data show CDR1 as MGHDK and CDR2 as SYGVNS. The CDR3 here is CASTRSGASTDTQYF. The CDR3 DNA follows: TGTGCCAGCACCCGCTCGGGTGCTAGCACAGATACGCAGTATTTT.

This clonotype was recorded at least ten times. V gene TRBV29-1 combines with J gene TRBJ1-1, with a weak D call TRBD1 (6 bases). Germline V gene data show CDR1 as SQVTM and CDR2 as ANQGSEA. This CDR3 is 13 amino acids long. V was shortened by 0 bases and J by 4 bases, with 9 bases between the two germline ends. CDR3: CSVEESRGTEAFF. The CDR3 bases are TGCAGCGTTGAAGAGAGCAGGGGCACTGAAGCTTTCTTT.

This clonotype was observed many times. The chain is built from TRBV29-1 and TRBJ2-5; TRBD1 is a possible D gene (5 bases). The CDR3 loop spans 11 amino acids. Trimming cost V 6 bases and J 13 bases, with 18 bases left between them. The germline V gene encodes CDR1 SQVTM and CDR2 ANQGSEA. The CDR3 protein is CSVKPGPLLYF. CDR3 coding DNA: TGCAGCGTCAAACCAGGGCCCCTACTGTACTTC.

This clonotype was detected many times. The gene calls are TRBV4-1 and TRBJ2-1, with a tentative D call TRBD1 (6 bases). The V end was cut by 3 bases, the J end by 8 bases, with 17 bases between. The CDR3 totals 15 residues. In germline, CDR1 is MGHRA, CDR2 YSYEKL. The CDR3, as DNA: TGCGCCAGCAGCCAGGCCGGGAACCCAGGGGATGAGCAGTTCTTC. Its translation is CASSQAGNPGDEQFF.

This clonotype was observed a few times. V and J are TRBV20-1 and TRBJ2-1; 8 bases line up with TRBD2. Trimming took 6 bases from V and 7 from J; bases not matched to a gene: 11. CDR1 is DFQATT, CDR2 SNEGSKA, per germline (reference sequence). This CDR3 is built from 14 residues. CDR3 DNA sequence: TGCAGTGCCTCCGGGACTAGTATTAAGAATGAGCAGTTCTTC. Amino acid sequence: CSASGTSIKNEQFF.

The gene calls are TRBV11-2 and TRBJ2-7; D perhaps matches TRBD2 (5 bases). The V end lost 5 bases, the J end lost 0 bases, and 11 bases lay between the germline ends. The CDR3 extends over 14 amino acids. Germline V CDR1 and CDR2: SGHAT, FQNNGV. The CDR3 coding sequence is TGTGCCAGCAGCCGGGGAGTCTTCTCCTACGAGCAGTACTTC. Protein product: CASSRGVFSYEQYF.

This clonotype has a count of ten or more. The genes are TRBV12-3 or TRBV12-4 and TRBJ2-3; 9 nucleotides line up with TRBD2. V lost 6 bases and J lost 0; bases outside the gene matches: 10. The CDR3 totals 17 residues. CDR3 loop: CASSTTVLAGSTDTQYF. The CDR3 nucleotides read TGTGCCAGCAGCACCACGGTCCTAGCGGGGAGCACAGATACGCAGTATTTT.